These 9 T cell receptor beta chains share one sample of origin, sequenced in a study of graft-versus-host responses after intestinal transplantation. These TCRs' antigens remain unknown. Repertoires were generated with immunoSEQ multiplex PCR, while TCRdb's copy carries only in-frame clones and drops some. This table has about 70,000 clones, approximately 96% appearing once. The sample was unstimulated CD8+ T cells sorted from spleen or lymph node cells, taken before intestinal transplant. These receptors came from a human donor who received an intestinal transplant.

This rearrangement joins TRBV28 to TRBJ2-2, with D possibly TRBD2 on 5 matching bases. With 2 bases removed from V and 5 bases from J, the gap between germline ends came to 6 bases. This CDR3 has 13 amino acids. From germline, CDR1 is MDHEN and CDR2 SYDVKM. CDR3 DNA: TGTGCCAGCAGTTTACCGGGGACCGGGGAGCTGTTTTTT. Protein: CASSLPGTGELFF.

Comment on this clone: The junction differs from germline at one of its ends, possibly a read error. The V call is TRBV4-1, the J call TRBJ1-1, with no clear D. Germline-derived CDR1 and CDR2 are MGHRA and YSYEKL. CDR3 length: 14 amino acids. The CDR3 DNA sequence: TGCGCCAGCAGCGAAGACATTTCCGGGCCGAGGGCTTTCTTT. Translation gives CASSEDISGPRAFF.

The CDR3 region has the DNA TGCAGCGTTGAATTTTTTTCTAGCGGGAGACCCTACAATGAGCAGTTCTTC. Translation: CSVEFFSSGRPYNEQFF. The chain carries TRBV29-1 and TRBJ2-1; 10 bases fit TRBD2. The CDR3 sequence is 17 residues long. With V trimmed by 2 bases and J by 2 bases, 9 bases remained unmatched. Germline assignment: CDR1 SQVTM and CDR2 ANQGSEA.

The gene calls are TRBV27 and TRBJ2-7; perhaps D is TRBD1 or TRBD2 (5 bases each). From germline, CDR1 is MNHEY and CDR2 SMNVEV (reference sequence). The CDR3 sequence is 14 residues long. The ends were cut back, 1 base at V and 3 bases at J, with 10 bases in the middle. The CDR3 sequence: CASSLWDGNYEQYF. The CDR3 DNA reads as TGTGCCAGCAGTTTATGGGACGGCAACTACGAGCAGTACTTC.

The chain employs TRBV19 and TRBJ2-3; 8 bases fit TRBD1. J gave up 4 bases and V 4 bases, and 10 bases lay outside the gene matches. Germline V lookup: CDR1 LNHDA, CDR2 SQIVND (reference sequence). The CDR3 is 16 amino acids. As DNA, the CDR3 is TGTGCCAGTAGTACAGGGGGCGCGACGTTTCCAGATACGCAGTATTTT. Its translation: CASSTGGATFPDTQYF.

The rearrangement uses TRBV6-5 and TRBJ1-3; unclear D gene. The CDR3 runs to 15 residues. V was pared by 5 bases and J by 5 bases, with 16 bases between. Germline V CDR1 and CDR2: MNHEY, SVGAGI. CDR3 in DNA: TGTGCCAGCAGTCCCTTCCCGGCGGGTAGAAACACCATATATTTT. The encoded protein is CASSPFPAGRNTIYF.

CDR3 DNA sequence: TGTGCCAGCAGTTATGGCGGACAGCAGAATCAGCCCCAGCATTTT. Translation gives CASSYGGQQNQPQHF. The chain uses TRBV6-6 and TRBJ1-5; D might be TRBD1 (6 bases). Germline CDR1 MNHNY, CDR2 SVGAGI (reference sequence). V was trimmed by 3 bases and J by 4 bases, leaving 13 bases between them. The CDR3 runs to 15 residues.

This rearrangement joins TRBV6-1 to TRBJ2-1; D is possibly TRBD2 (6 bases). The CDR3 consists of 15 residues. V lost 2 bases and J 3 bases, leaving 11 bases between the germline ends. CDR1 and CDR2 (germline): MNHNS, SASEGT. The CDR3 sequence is CASSEWASDYNEQFF. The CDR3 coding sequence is TGTGCCAGCAGTGAATGGGCTAGCGACTACAATGAGCAGTTCTTC.

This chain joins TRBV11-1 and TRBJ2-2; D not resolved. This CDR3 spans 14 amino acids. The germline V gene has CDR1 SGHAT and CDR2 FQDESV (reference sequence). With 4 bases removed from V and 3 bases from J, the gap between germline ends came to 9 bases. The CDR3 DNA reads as TGTGCCAGCAGCTCCCAGGATTACACCGGGGAGCTGTTTTTT. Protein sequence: CASSSQDYTGELFF.